This TCR beta chain is drawn from a study of T cell responses to AZD1222 COVID-19 vaccine. Some clones are missing from TCRdb's copy, which holds only in-frame ones; the method was immunoSEQ multiplex PCR. The data hold over 110,000 clones, with about 92% observed a single time. Source: peripheral blood, taken on day 0 of AZD1222 vaccination. This receptor was identified in an adult in good health.

CDR3: CASRSGQDYGYTF. In DNA, the CDR3 is TGTGCCAGCAGATCTGGACAGGACTATGGCTACACCTTC. This chain connects TRBV6-5 to TRBJ1-2, with TRBD1 identical over 7 bases. CDR3 length equals 13 residues. The V segment lost 6 bases and the J segment 3 bases; nucleotides outside the gene matches: 4. Per the germline V gene, CDR1 is MNHEY and CDR2 is SVGAGI.